A single sample is the source of the 3 T cell receptor beta chains below, sequenced in a study of Ad26.COV2.S vaccination and SARS-CoV-2 variants. Treatment reported: about 20 received Ad26.COV2.S at low or high dose, single or two shots; 5 received placebo; per-sample allocation not given. Sample collection was performed on day 63 after the first vaccine or placebo injection. TCRdb's copy holds only in-frame clones and misses some; the assay was immunoSEQ multiplex PCR. The sample holds hundreds of thousands of clones, approximately 87% seen once. Sequenced material: peripheral blood, taken in a trial of Ad26.COV2.S vaccine versus placebo. The receptors derive from a person between 18 and 60 years old who received the Ad26.COV2.S COVID-19 vaccine or a placebo.

The V and J genes are TRBV6-6 and TRBJ2-7, with TRBD1 as a possible D gene (6 bases). Germline V CDR1 and CDR2: MNHNY, SVGAGI (reference sequence). The CDR3 sequence is 15 residues long. Trimming shortened V by 4 bases and J by 3 bases, and 16 bases separated the two germline ends. CDR3 in amino acids: CASSSTQGSGYEQYF. The DNA of the CDR3 is TGTGCCAGCAGTTCCACACAGGGTAGTGGCTACGAGCAGTACTTC.

The rearrangement uses TRBV3-1 (or the pseudogene TRBV3-2) and TRBJ2-1; 9 positions agree with TRBD2. Germline-derived CDR1 and CDR2 are LGHDT and YNNKEL (reference sequence). With 4 bases clipped from V and 0 bases from J, the junction kept 13 bases outside the gene matches. This CDR3 contains 19 residues. CDR3: CASSLSGTSTPSSYNEQFF. CDR3 nucleotides: TGTGCCAGCAGCCTCTCCGGGACTAGCACCCCGAGCTCCTACAATGAGCAGTTCTTC.

In its sample, this clone was seen once. V and J are TRBV11-2 and TRBJ2-5; 11 bases match TRBD2. With 1 base clipped from V and 4 bases from J, the junction kept 8 bases outside the gene matches. The CDR3 contains 17 residues. CDR1 and CDR2 (germline): SGHAT, FQNNGV. CDR3 DNA sequence: TGTGCCAGCAGCTTAGGGGTACTAGCGGGAGACGGAGAGACCCAGTACTTC. Residues: CASSLGVLAGDGETQYF. The complete variable domain, with remaining parts taken from reference TRBV11-2 and TRBJ2-5, reads EAGVAQSPRYKIIEKRQSVAFWCNPISGHATLYWYQQILGQGPKLLIQFQNNGVVDDSQLPKDRFSAERLKGVDSTLKIQPAKLEDSAVYLCASSLGVLAGDGETQYFGPGTRLLVL.